The clone carrying this T cell receptor beta chain occurred many times. This sample was taken from a study of Graves' ophthalmopathy and Graves' hyperthyroidism. Researchers took RNA transcripts and amplified TCR beta CDR3 regions from them. First-round RT-PCR used HTBI primers; second-round multiplex PCR followed. Each CDR3 protein gets one entry after TCRdb re-called the multiplex PCR reads with MiXCR. This table holds 220,000 or so distinct CDR3 sequences, about 22% found once. The V gene end was trimmed by 3 bases and the J gene end by 0 bases; junction bases not matched to a gene: 9. Per germline, CDR1 MNHEY and CDR2 SMNVEV (reference sequence). The CDR3 extends over 18 amino acids.

The sequencing sample was made of peripheral blood. The clonotype comes from a woman between 50 and 59 years old with Graves' ophthalmopathy. The chain employs TRBV27 and TRBJ2-3; 10 nucleotides line up with TRBD2. CDR3 DNA sequence: TGTGCCAGCAGTTTTCCTAGCGGGAGACCCTATAGCACAGATACGCAGTATTTT. Amino acid sequence: CASSFPSGRPYSTDTQYF.